This T cell receptor beta chain was captured in a study of blood T cell repertoires in COVID-19. Study-level background: Samples representing acute and convalescent COVID-19 were sourced from the United States, Italy and Spain. Sample material is recorded as cDNA or gDNA derived from T cells, B-cell-depleted T cells, or PBMCs.

The germline CDR1 and CDR2 sequences are SNHLY and FYNNEI. This CDR3 contains 15 residues. V gave up 6 bases and J gave up 2 bases; unmatched junction bases: 9. How the authors handled the data: Amplification from reference gene primers served as the basis for estimated nucleated cell counts. Profiled with immunoSEQ multiplex PCR; TCRdb holds only in-frame clones, not every one. V and J calls and clone size are given by that table; D and trimming were obtained from the DNA. The table has 250,000 to 300,000 clones, 86% seen once; the top ten hold roughly 13%. V usage is TRBV2 and J usage is TRBJ1-2; 7 bases align to TRBD1. The sequence was obtained from a woman in her seventies with COVID-19, enrolled during active disease. Sequences were obtained from peripheral blood. The CDR3 nucleotides read TGTGCCAGCAGAGGGGGCTCGTCAGAGAACTATGGCTACACCTTC. Protein sequence: CASRGGSSENYGYTF.